One sample yielded the 9 T cell receptor beta chains listed below, sequenced in a study of patients and donors after allogeneic stem cell transplantation. From the RT-PCR reads, TCRdb called clonotypes with MiXCR, one entry per CDR3 protein. The profile shows around 160,000 distinct CDR3 sequences, approximately 30% of them singletons. The sequencing input was blood, either unsorted or a sorted T cell fraction (not recorded which). These TCRs come from a human donor who was either an allogeneic HSCT recipient or a stem cell or donor lymphocyte infusion donor (not recorded which). It is not recorded whose cells these are; they may come from a transplant donor.

The V gene is TRBV7-9, the J gene TRBJ2-2, with TRBD1 as a possible D gene (6 bases). Germline CDR1 is SEHNR and CDR2 is FQNEAQ (reference sequence). V was pared by 1 base and J by 9 bases, with 12 bases between. This CDR3 contains 14 residues. The CDR3 nucleotides read TGTGCCAGCAGCTTAGGGCAGGGGAGCCGGGAGCTGTTTTTT. This encodes CASSLGQGSRELFF.

V usage is TRBV9 and J usage is TRBJ2-1, with 11 nucleotides matching TRBD2. The CDR3 consists of 14 residues. J lost 12 bases, V lost 3 bases, and 8 bases had no gene match. CDR1 SGDLS and CDR2 YYNGEE come from the germline V gene. CDR3 in amino acids: CASSASSGRARQFF. The CDR3 DNA follows: TGTGCCAGCAGCGCCAGTAGCGGGAGGGCCAGGCAGTTCTTC.

The sample holds a few counts of this clonotype. This chain connects TRBV6-2 or TRBV6-3 to TRBJ2-7, with D tentatively TRBD2 (6 bases). Trimming cost V 2 bases and J 2 bases, with 10 bases left between them. The germline V gene has CDR1 MNHEY and CDR2 SVGEGT. There are 14 residues in the CDR3. The CDR3 reads CASSYLAPTYEQYF. CDR3 DNA: TGTGCCAGCAGTTACCTAGCGCCGACCTACGAGCAGTACTTC.

Comment on this clonotype: At one end the junction does not follow the germline gene, possibly because of a read error. The rearrangement links TRBV12-3 or TRBV12-4 to TRBJ2-7; D not certain. CDR3 length: 15 residues. The CDR3 DNA is TGTGCCAGCAGACCTCTTTCGGGCGCGTTGATCGAGCAGTACTTT. This encodes CASRPLSGALIEQYF.

The chain employs TRBV28 and TRBJ2-7; D not resolved. Germline V gene sequence: CDR1 MDHEN, CDR2 SYDVKM. The CDR3 runs to 14 residues. V gave up 1 base and J gave up 6 bases, with 13 bases separating them. The CDR3 spells CASSLSGKGCEQYF. For the CDR3, the DNA is TGTGCCAGCAGTTTATCTGGGAAGGGTTGCGAGCAGTACTTC. Based on the CDR3 plus reference TRBV28 and TRBJ2-7, the full variable domain is DVKVTQSSRYLVKRTGEKVFLECVQDMDHENMFWYRQDPGLGLRLIYFSYDVKMKEKGDIPEGYSVSREKKERFSLILESASTNQTSMYLCASSLSGKGCEQYFGPGTRLTVT.

This clonotype has a count of ten or more. The rearrangement links TRBV28 to TRBJ1-4, with D perhaps matching TRBD1 (5 bases). Trimming took off 6 bases at V and 7 bases at J, with 9 bases between the two ends. The CDR3 loop spans 12 amino acids. Germline-derived CDR1 and CDR2 are MDHEN and SYDVKM. CDR3 amino acids: CASRGLSEKLFF. The CDR3 nucleotides are TGTGCCAGCAGGGGGCTGAGTGAAAAACTGTTTTTT.

As regards this clonotype: This CDR3 fails to terminate in the conserved phenylalanine or tryptophan, so it likely reflects a read error. J is TRBJ2-1 and V is TRBV4-1, with 12 nucleotides matching TRBD2. V lost 2 bases and J lost 0; bases outside the gene matches: 2. The CDR3 is 17 residues long. Germline V gives CDR1 MGHRA, CDR2 YSYEKL. The CDR3 sequence: CASSQWTSGTSYNEQFL. The CDR3 DNA follows: TGCGCCAGCAGCCAATGGACTAGCGGGACCTCCTACAATGAGCAGTTCCTC.

This clonotype occurred a few times. The chain combines TRBV4-1 with TRBJ2-1; 7 nucleotides line up with TRBD1. Germline CDR1 and CDR2: MGHRA and YSYEKL. V shed 4 bases, J shed 8 bases, and the junction held 11 bases outside the gene matches. This CDR3 is built from 15 residues. The CDR3 loop reads CASSLRDSYVHEQFF. In DNA form, the CDR3 reads TGCGCCAGCAGCCTCCGGGACAGCTACGTTCATGAGCAGTTCTTC.

The rearrangement links TRBV3-2 to TRBJ2-1; the table calls TRBD1, which could not be checked here. TRBV3-2 is a recognized pseudogene. The CDR3 length is 15 residues. The CDR3 sequence: CASSQYGTAANEQFF. In DNA form, the CDR3 reads TGTGCCAGCAGCCAATACGGGACGGCAGCCAATGAGCAGTTCTTC.